This T cell receptor (beta chain) appears in the sequencing data of a study of early T cells in non-severe SARS-CoV-2 infection. Study details: Chains were unpaired, as sequencing was done on bulk RNA from unsorted whole blood.

This clonotype has at least ten counts. In the library, individual cDNA molecules carried attached unique molecular identifiers. TCRdb re-called the 5' RACE reads with MiXCR, one entry per CDR3 protein. The table has 55,000 to 70,000 distinct CDR3 sequences, 12% seen once. V lost 5 bases, J lost 5 bases, and 12 bases lay in between. CDR1 is SGHTA, CDR2 FQGTGA, per germline. The CDR3 covers 13 residues. The chain has TRBV7-3 and TRBJ1-1, with D perhaps TRBD1 (5 bases). This clonotype originated in an adult who was a healthcare worker with PCR-confirmed SARS-CoV-2 infection or an uninfected control (not recorded which). The donor label of this sample is uncertain. Specimen: whole blood, collected at baseline. The CDR3 coding sequence is TGTGCCAGCAGCGTTGACAGCAGGACTGAAGCTTTCTTT. Translating it yields CASSVDSRTEAFF.